The subject of this entry is one T cell receptor (beta chain). The antigen it binds to is not known. Nothing much larger sits one base from this clone, and base qualities are not available. These data are taken from a study of control samples from healthy donors and cancer patients (dated by TCRdb to 2020 to 2021). Preparation of the library involved the immunoSEQ multiplex PCR assay. This immuneACCESS table, as held by TCRdb, lists in-frame sequences with V and J called but not all clones. Of the missing ones, under half trace to an unresolved V gene in checked studies; the others have no known cause. For this sample the table gives some 120,000 clones, of which about 93% were detected only once. Roughly 2.5% of the sample lies in the top ten. Including cysteine and phenylalanine, the CDR3 has 15 amino acids. The read is trimmed to its CDR3 DNA, 45 bases read in frame from base 1.

The TCR sequence derives from a man aged 25 to 45 in good health. The chain uses TRBV12-1 and TRBJ1-2. TRBV12-1 is a recognized pseudogene. Sequencing was done on a sample of blood. Here the CDR3 is given as CASSFPGRRLYGYTF. The nucleotide sequence reads as follows: TGTGCCAGCAGCTTCCCGGGACGACGCCTTTATGGCTACACCTTC.